This TCR beta chain was observed in a study of CD8+ T cells in alopecia areata. The authors sorted CD4+ and CD8+ T cells from PBMCs. Extracted RNA was reverse transcribed into cDNA, the sequencing template. TCRdb keeps only in-frame clones here, not all; method: immunoSEQ multiplex PCR. This sample has 45,000 to 70,000 clones, with around 96% found just once. The germline V gene encodes CDR1 ENHRY and CDR2 SYGVKD. CDR3 length equals 17 residues. V lost 6 bases and J lost 2; bases outside the gene matches: 10. The chain has TRBV10-3 and TRBJ2-3, with 11 bases matching TRBD2. The sequenced sample was CD8+ T cells sorted from blood, obtained at week 0. The TCR originated in a human donor with alopecia areata. CDR3 bases: TGTGCCATCAGCTCCCTAACTAGCGGGGGAGACACAGATACGCAGTATTTT. Its translation is CAISSLTSGGDTDTQYF.